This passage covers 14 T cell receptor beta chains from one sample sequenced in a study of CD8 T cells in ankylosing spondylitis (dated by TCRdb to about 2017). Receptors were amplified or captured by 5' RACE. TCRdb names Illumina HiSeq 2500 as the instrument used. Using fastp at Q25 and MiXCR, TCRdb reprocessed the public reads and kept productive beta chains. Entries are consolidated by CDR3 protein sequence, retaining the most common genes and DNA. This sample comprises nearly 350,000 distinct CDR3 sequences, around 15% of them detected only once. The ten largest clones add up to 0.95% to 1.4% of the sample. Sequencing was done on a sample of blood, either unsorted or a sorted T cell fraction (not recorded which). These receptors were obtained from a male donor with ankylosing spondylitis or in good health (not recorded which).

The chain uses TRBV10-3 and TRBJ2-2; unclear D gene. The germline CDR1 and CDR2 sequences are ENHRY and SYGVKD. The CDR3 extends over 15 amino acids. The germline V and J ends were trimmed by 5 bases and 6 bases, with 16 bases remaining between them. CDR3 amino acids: CAISPDPTVSGELFF. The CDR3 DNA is TGTGCCATCAGTCCGGACCCCACCGTGTCCGGGGAGCTGTTTTTT.

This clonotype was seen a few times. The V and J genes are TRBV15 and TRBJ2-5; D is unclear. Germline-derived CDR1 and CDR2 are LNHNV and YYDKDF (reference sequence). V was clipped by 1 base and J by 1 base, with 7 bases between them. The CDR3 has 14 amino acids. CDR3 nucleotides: TGTGCCACCAGCAGAGCACAGATCCAAGAGACCCAGTACTTC. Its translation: CATSRAQIQETQYF.

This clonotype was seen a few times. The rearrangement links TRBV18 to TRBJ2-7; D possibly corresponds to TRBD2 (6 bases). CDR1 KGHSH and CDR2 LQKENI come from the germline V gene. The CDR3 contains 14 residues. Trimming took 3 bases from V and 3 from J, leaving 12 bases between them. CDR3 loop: CASSPRGSGYEQYF. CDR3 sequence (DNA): TGTGCCAGCTCACCCCGTGGTAGCGGCTACGAGCAGTACTTC. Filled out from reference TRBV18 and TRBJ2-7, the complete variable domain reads NAGVMQNPRHLVRRRGQEARLRCSPMKGHSHVYWYRQLPEEGLKFMVYLQKENIIDESGMPKERFSAEFPKEGPSILRIQQVVRGDSAAYFCASSPRGSGYEQYFGPGTRLTVT.

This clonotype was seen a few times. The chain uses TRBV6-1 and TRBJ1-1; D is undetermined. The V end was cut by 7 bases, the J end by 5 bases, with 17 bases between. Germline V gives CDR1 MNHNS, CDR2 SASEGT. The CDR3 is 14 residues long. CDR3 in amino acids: CASTQPPHATEAFF. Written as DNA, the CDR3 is TGTGCCAGCACCCAGCCCCCCCATGCGACTGAAGCTTTCTTT.

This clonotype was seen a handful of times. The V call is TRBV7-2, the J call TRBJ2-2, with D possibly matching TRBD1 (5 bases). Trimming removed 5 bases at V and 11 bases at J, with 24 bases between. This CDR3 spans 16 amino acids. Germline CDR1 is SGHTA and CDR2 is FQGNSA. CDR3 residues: CASSHWTWSNTYELFF. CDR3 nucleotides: TGTGCCAGCAGCCATTGGACATGGTCTAACACCTACGAGCTGTTTTTT.

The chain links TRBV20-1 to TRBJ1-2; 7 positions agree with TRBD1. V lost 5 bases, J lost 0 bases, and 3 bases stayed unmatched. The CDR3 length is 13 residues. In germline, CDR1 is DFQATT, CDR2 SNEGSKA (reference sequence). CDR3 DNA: TGCAGTGCTTGGGACAGCGCTAACTATGGCTACACCTTC. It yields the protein CSAWDSANYGYTF.

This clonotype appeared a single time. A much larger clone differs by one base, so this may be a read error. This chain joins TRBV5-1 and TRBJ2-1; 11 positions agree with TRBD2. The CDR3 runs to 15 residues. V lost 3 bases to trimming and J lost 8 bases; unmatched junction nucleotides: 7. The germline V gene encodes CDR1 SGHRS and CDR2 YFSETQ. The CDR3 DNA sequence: TGCGCCAGCAGCTCGACTAGCGGGAAACCTTATGAGCAGTTCTTC. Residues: CASSSTSGKPYEQFF. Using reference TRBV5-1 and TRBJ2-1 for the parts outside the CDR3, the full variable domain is KAGVTQTPRYLIKTRGQQVTLSCSPISGHRSVSWYQQTPGQGLQFLFEYFSETQRNKGNFPGRFSGRQFSNSRSEMNVSTLELGDSALYLCASSSTSGKPYEQFFGPGTRLTVL.

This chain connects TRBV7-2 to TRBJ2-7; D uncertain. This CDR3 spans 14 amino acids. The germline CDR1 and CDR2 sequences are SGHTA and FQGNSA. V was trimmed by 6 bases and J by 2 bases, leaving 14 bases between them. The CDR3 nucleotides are TGTGCCAGCAGTTTCGTCGGACGGACCTACGAGCAGTACTTC. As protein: CASSFVGRTYEQYF.

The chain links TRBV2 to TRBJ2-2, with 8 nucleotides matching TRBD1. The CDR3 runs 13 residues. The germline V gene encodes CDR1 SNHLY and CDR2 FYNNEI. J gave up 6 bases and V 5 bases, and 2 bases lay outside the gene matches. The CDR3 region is CASSTDRAGELFF. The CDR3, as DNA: TGTGCCAGCAGTACGGACAGGGCCGGGGAGCTGTTTTTT. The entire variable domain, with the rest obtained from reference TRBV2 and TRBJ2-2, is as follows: EPEVTQTPSHQVTQMGQEVILRCVPISNHLYFYWYRQILGQKVEFLVSFYNNEISEKSEIFDDQFSVERPDGSNFTLKIRSTKLEDSAMYFCASSTDRAGELFFGEGSRLTVL.

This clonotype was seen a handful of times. The CDR3 bases are TGTGCCAGTAGTCTCGGGGGAGCTGGAAACACCATATATTTT. Amino acids: CASSLGGAGNTIYF. This rearrangement joins TRBV19 to TRBJ1-3, with D possibly matching TRBD1 (5 bases). V was shortened by 5 bases and J by 2 bases, with 10 bases between the two germline ends. Germline loops: CDR1 LNHDA, CDR2 SQIVND (reference sequence). CDR3 length: 14 residues.

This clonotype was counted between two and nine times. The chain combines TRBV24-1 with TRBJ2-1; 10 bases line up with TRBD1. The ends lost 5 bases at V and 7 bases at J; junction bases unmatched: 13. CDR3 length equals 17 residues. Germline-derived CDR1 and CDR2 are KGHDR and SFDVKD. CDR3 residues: CATSGPPTGGRENEQFF. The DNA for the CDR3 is TGTGCCACCAGTGGCCCCCCGACAGGGGGCAGGGAGAATGAGCAGTTCTTC.

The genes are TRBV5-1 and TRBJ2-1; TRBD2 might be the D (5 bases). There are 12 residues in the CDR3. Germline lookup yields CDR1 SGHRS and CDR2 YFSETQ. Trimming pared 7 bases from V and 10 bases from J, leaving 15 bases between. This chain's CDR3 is CASVTSTGEQFF. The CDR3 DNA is TGCGCCAGCGTAACTTCGACGGGGGAGCAGTTCTTC. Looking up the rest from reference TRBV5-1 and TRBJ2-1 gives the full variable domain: KAGVTQTPRYLIKTRGQQVTLSCSPISGHRSVSWYQQTPGQGLQFLFEYFSETQRNKGNFPGRFSGRQFSNSRSEMNVSTLELGDSALYLCASVTSTGEQFFGPGTRLTVL.

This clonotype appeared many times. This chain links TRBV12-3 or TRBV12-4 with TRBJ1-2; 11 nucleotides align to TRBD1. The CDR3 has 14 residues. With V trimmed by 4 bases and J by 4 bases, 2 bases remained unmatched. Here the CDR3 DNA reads TGTGCCAGCAGTTCCGGGACAGGGGGCTATGGCTACACCTTC. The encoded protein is CASSSGTGGYGYTF.

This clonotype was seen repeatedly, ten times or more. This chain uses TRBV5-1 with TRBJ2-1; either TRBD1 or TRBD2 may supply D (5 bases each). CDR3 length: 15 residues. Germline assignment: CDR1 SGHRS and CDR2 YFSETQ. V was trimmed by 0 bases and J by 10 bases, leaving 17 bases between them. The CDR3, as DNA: TGCGCCAGCAGCTTGGCCTCCGGGACGTCTGGCGAGCAGTTCTTC. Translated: CASSLASGTSGEQFF.